This T cell receptor beta chain was recovered during a study of control samples from healthy donors and cancer patients. Germline assignment: CDR1 MDHEN and CDR2 SYDVKM. Trimming took off 6 bases at V and 0 bases at J, with 6 bases between the two ends. The CDR3 extends over 13 amino acids. This table comes from immunoSEQ multiplex PCR, and its TCRdb copy is limited to in-frame clones, with some not included. The sample includes roughly 400,000 clones, approximately 92% of them seen just once. Source material: PBMCs. The chain has TRBV28 and TRBJ2-1; D might be TRBD2 (6 bases). The source is a man in his forties with head and neck cancer. CDR3 protein: CASSGSSYNEQFF. The CDR3 DNA follows: TGTGCCAGCAGCGGGAGCTCCTACAATGAGCAGTTCTTC.